This TCR beta chain came from a study of radiation and T cells in renal cell carcinoma. Time point given: blood 2 weeks post-SBRT. Treatment: 15 Gy SBRT to primary tumor, nephrectomy 4 weeks later. V lost 8 bases and J lost 4, with 11 bases in between. CDR1 and CDR2 (germline): MNHEY, SMNVEV (reference sequence). The CDR3 is made up of 12 amino acids. Measured with immunoSEQ multiplex PCR; TCRdb has only the in-frame clones, and not every one. The sample records tens of thousands of clones, 75% to 85% being singletons. Overall study findings and caveats: No pretreatment tumor biopsies were available for baseline clonotypes.

A single count supports this clone. Its antigen is unknown. This TCR was sampled from a woman between 65 and 79 years old with renal cell carcinoma. The chain is built from TRBV27 and TRBJ1-2; D gene ambiguous. This specimen consisted of blood, obtained from a patient whose treatment included radiotherapy and nephrectomy. In nucleotides, the CDR3 is TGTGCCAGCGGTCAGCAGACCTATGGCTACACCTTC. Protein product: CASGQQTYGYTF.